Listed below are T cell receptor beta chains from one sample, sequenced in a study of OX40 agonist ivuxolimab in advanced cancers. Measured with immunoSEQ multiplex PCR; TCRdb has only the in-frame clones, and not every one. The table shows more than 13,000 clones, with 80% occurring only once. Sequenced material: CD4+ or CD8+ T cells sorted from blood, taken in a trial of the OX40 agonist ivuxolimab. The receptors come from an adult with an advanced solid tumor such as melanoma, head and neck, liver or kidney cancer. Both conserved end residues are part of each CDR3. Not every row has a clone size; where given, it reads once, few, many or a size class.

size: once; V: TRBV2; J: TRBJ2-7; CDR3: CASRDDRSLYEQYF
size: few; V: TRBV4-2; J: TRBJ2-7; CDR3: CASSQEGSSSYEQYF
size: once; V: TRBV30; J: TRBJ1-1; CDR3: CAWTRPGDFTEAFF
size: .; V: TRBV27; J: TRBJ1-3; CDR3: CASRSGNTIYF
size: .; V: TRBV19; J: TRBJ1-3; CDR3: CASSIIVSGTGNTIYF
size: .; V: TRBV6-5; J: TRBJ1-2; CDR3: CASSYSRIEGYTF
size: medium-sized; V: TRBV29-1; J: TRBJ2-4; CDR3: CSVGGQGDIQYF
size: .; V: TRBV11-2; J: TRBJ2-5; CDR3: CASSPAQGVTTTTQYF
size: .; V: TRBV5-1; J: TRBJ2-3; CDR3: CASSLVGQGTDTQYF
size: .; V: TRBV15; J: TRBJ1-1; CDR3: CATSRGWGGAEAFF
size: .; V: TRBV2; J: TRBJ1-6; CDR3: CASSEGQGLSPLHF
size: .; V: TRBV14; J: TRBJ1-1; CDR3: CASGFGTTEAFF
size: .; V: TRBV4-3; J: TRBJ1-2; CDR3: CASSQDPRSLANYGYTF
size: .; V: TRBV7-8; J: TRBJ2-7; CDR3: CASSSQTGLSYEQYF
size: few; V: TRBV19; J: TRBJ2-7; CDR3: CASRSLAGGEQYF
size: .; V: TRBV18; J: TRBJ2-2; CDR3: CASQGQTSNTGELFF